Below are 7 T cell receptor beta chains sequenced from a single sample in a study of Ad26.COV2.S vaccination and SARS-CoV-2 variants. TCRdb's copy holds only in-frame clones and misses some; the assay was immunoSEQ multiplex PCR. Seen here are approximately 360,000 clones, about 80% observed once, and the top ten hold 7% to 9.5%. Treatment: 15 to 20 received Ad26.COV2.S at low or high dose, single or two shots; about 5 received placebo; per-sample allocation not given. All samples were drawn on day 63, counting from the first vaccine or placebo injection. This sample comprised peripheral blood, obtained in a trial of Ad26.COV2.S vaccine versus placebo. These receptor sequences come from a person aged 18 to 59 who received the Ad26.COV2.S COVID-19 vaccine or a placebo.

The chain couples TRBV7-9 to TRBJ2-5, with D maybe TRBD1 (6 bases). V was clipped by 3 bases and J by 0 bases, with 11 bases between them. This CDR3 region has 15 residues. The germline V gene has CDR1 SEHNR and CDR2 FQNEAQ (reference sequence). The CDR3 DNA reads TGTGCCAGCAGCTTTCCTCAGGGGTACCAAGAGACCCAGTACTTC. Its protein product is CASSFPQGYQETQYF.

The rearrangement uses TRBV30 and TRBJ1-5, with D uncertain. V was pared by 2 bases and J by 3 bases, with 8 bases between. In germline, CDR1 is GTSNPN, CDR2 SVGIG (reference sequence). This CDR3 has 13 amino acids. Here the CDR3 reads CAWSMGYNQPQHF. In DNA, the CDR3 is TGTGCCTGGAGTATGGGGTACAATCAGCCCCAGCATTTT.

The chain's CDR3 is CASSLGLDRGNSPLHF. The CDR3 DNA reads as TGTGCCAGCAGCTTGGGGCTCGACAGAGGCAATTCACCCCTCCACTTT. This rearrangement joins TRBV5-4 to TRBJ1-6, with a possible D match to TRBD1 (5 bases). Germline V gives CDR1 SGHNT, CDR2 YYREEE (reference sequence). This CDR3 has 16 residues. The ends were cut back, 0 bases at V and 7 bases at J, with 14 bases in the middle.

V is TRBV2 and J is TRBJ2-1, with D possibly TRBD2 on 6 matching bases. V lost 5 bases and J 0 bases, leaving 11 bases between the germline ends. CDR1 and CDR2 from the germline V gene are SNHLY and FYNNEI. The CDR3 contains 15 residues. CDR3 amino acids: CASSSRESSYNEQFF. As DNA, the CDR3 is TGTGCCAGCAGTTCACGGGAGAGCTCCTACAATGAGCAGTTCTTC.

The chain has TRBV6-5 and TRBJ1-5; 11 positions match TRBD1. This CDR3 is 16 amino acids long. V shed 4 bases and J 2 bases; nucleotides not matched to a gene: 4. In germline, CDR1 is MNHEY, CDR2 SVGAGI. The CDR3 sequence: CASSSGQGAGNQPQHF. The CDR3 DNA is TGTGCCAGCAGTTCTGGACAGGGGGCTGGCAATCAGCCCCAGCATTTT.

V and J are TRBV10-3 and TRBJ2-5; 7 nucleotides match TRBD1. CDR3 size: 14 residues. With V trimmed by 10 bases and J by 5 bases, 13 bases remained unmatched. Germline values: CDR1 ENHRY, CDR2 SYGVKD. The CDR3 region has the DNA TGTGCCACCCGACTCTCCCAGGGGGTTGAGACCCAGTACTTC. Protein sequence: CATRLSQGVETQYF.

This chain uses TRBV2 with TRBJ2-1; no firm D call. Germline V CDR1 and CDR2: SNHLY, FYNNEI. V was shortened by 4 bases and J by 7 bases, with 11 bases between the two germline ends. The CDR3 loop spans 13 amino acids. The CDR3 loop reads CASSGDNGNEQFF. CDR3 sequence (DNA): TGTGCCAGCAGTGGTGACAACGGGAATGAGCAGTTCTTC.